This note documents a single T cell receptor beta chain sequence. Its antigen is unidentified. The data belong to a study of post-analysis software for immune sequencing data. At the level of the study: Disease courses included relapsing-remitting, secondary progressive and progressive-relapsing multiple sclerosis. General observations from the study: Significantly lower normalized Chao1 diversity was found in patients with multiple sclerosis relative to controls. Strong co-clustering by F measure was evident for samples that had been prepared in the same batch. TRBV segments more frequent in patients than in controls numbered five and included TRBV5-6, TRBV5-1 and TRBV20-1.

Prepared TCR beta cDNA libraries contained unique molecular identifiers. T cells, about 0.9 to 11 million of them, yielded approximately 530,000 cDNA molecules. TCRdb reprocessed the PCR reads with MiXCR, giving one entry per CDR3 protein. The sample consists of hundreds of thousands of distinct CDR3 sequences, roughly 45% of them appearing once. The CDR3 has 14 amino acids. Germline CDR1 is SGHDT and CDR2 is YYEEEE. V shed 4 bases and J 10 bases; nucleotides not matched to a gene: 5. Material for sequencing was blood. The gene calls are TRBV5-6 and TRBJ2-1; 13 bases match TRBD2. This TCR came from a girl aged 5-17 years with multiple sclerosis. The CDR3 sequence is CASSGTSGIREQFF. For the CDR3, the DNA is TGTGCCAGCAGCGGGACTAGCGGGATTCGAGAGCAGTTCTTC.